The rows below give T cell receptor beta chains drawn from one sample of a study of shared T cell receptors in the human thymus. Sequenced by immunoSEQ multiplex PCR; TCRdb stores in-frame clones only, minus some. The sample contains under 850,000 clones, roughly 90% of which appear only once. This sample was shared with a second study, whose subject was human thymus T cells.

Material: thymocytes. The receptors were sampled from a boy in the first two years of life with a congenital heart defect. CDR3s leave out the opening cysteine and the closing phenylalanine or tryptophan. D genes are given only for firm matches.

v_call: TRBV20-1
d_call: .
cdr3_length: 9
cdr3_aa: SAPLGAAEY

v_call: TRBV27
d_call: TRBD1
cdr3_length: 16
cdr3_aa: ASSLIGTGPQEIYGYT

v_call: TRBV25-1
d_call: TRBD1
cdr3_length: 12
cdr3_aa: ASSETGGWYEQY

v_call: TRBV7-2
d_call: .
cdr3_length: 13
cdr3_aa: ASSSLQGTIYEQY

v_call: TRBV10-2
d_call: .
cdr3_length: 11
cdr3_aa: ASKGGDAYEQY

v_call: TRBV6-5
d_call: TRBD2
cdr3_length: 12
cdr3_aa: ASSRVAGVGEQY

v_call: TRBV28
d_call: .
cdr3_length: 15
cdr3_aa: ASSFGRRGHQNTEAF

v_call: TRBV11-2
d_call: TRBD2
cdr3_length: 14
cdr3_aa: ASSAREGTSAYEQY

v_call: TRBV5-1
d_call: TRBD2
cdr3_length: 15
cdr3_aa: ASSLDGGRAAGNEQY

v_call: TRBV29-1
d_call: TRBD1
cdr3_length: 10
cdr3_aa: SVDRDQETQY

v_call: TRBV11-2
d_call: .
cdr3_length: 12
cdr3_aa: ASSCVQENTEAF

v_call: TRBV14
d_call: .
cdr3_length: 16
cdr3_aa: ASSQDMTIPLPYNEQF

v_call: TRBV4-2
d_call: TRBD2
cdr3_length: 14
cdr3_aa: ASSQDGAGASYEQY

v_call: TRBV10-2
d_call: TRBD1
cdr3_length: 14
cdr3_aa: ASSRDRGSSSYEQY

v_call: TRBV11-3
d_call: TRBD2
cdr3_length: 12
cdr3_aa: ASSLDAGANEQF

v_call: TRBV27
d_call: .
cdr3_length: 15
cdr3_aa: ASSFRGLRQAPGELF

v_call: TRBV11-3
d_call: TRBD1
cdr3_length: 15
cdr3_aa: ASSLDSTGGPYNEQF

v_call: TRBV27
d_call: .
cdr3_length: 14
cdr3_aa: ASSLGQGYPTYEQY

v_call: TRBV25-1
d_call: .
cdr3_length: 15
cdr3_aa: ASSGGLTGEGTYEQY

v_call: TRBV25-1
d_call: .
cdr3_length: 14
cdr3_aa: ASSENSGKGFYGYT

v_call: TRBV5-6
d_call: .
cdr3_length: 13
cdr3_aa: ASSFGGGSAYEQY

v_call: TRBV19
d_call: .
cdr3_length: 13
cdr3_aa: ASSIVGRGNTEAF

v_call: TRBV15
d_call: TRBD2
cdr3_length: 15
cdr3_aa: ATSRVAASGRVDTQY

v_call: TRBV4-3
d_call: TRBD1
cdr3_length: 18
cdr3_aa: ASSQDGPGQGPSGANVLT

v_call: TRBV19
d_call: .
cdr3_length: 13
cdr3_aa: ASRPYSYGNEKLF

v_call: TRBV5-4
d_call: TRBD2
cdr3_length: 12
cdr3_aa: ASSVCRGGDTQY

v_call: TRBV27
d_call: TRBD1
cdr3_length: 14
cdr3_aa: ASSFSSDRGRQPQH

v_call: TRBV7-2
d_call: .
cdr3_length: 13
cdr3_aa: ASSLGTTRGYEQY

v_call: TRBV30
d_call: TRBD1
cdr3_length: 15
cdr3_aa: AWSARDSQSSTDTQY

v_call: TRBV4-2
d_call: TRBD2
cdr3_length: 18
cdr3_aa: ASSPKWASGPSSSYNEQF

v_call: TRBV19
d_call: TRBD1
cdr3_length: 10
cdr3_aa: ASSKTGDGQY

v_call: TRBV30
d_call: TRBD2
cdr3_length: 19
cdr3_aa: AWSVAPRGTSGRNGLETQY

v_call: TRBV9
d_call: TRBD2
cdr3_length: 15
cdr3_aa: ASSAPNKRERTDTQY

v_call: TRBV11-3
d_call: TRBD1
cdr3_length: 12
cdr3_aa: ASNPGTGGYEQY

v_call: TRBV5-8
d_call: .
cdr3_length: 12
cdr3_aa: ASSFRRDSEKLF

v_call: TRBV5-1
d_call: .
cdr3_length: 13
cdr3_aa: ASSLEAASTDTQY

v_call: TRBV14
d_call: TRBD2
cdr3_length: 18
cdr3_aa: ASIPPPRREGLTYQETQY

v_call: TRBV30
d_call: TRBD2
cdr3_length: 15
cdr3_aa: AWSVQDERGAEDTQY

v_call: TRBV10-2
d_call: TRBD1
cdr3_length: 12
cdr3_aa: ASKTGGENTEAF

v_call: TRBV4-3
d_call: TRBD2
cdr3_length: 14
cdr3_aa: ASSQVPAGGIDEQF

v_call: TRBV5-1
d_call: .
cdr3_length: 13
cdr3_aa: ASSLMGGEQETQY

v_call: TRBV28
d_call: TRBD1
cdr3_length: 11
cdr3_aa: ASSFYRGRTQY

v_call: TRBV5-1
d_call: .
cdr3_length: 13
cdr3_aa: ASSQSSGGSYEQY

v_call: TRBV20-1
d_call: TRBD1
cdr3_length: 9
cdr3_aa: SAHQGQGAF

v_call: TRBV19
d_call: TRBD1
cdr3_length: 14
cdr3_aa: ASSRGTATIDQPQH

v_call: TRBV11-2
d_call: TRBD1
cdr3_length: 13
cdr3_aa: ASSPLRDRDNEQF

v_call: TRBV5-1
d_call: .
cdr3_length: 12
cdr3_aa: ASSLGGSRETQY

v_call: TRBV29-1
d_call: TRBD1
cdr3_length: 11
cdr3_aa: SVTDRVAGELF

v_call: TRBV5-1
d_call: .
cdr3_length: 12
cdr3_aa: ASSRGGNDQPQH

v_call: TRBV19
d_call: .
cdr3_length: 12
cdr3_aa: ASSAQISTDTQY

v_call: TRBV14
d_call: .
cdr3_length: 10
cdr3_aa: ASSQVAGEQY

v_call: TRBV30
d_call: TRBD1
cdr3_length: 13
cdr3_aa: AWYLKGAGGETQY

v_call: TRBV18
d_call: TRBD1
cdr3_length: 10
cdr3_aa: ASKDRDTEAF

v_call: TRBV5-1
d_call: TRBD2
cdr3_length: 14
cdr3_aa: ASSSRLATLRDTQY